Following are 30 T cell receptor beta chains from one sample sequenced in a study of T cell repertoires in cytomegalovirus infection. MiXCR, applied by TCRdb to the reads, yields one record per CDR3 protein. The table lists about 770,000 distinct CDR3 sequences, almost 30% of them singletons. The antigens for these receptors are not known. The source material was cultured CD8+ T cells from PBMCs, sampled from culture after CMV antigen stimulation. These receptor sequences come from a human donor in good health (CMV status not recorded). Some clones in this sample may be carry-over from other donors' samples.

The chain combines TRBV20-1 with TRBJ2-1, with a weak D call TRBD2 (6 bases). Germline loops: CDR1 DFQATT, CDR2 SNEGSKA (reference sequence). The length of the CDR3 is 15 residues. The CDR3 here is CRVGRTPFDYNEQFF. CDR3 coding DNA: TGCCGGGTGGGGAGGACCCCATTCGACTACAATGAGCAGTTCTTC.

The sample holds a few counts of this clonotype. The chain's CDR3 is CASSQGPGQGYNEQFF. DNA of the CDR3: TGCGCCAGCAGCCAAGGACCGGGACAGGGGTACAATGAGCAGTTCTTC. V and J are TRBV4-3 and TRBJ2-1; 10 positions agree with TRBD1. The junction had 4 bases not matched to a gene; V was cut back by 1 base and J by 4 bases. This CDR3 region has 16 residues. Germline V CDR1 and CDR2: LGHNA, YSLEER.

The CDR3 loop is CASSYNSGGTYNEQFF. CDR3 nucleotide sequence: TGTGCCAGTAGTTATAATAGCGGGGGTACCTACAATGAGCAGTTCTTC. The chain couples TRBV19 to TRBJ2-1, with 9 bases matching TRBD2. After removal of 5 bases from V and 2 bases from J, the junction contained 7 bases not matched to a gene. This CDR3 spans 16 amino acids. Germline-derived CDR1 and CDR2 are LNHDA and SQIVND (reference sequence).

The genes are TRBV12-3 or TRBV12-4 and TRBJ2-1, with D perhaps TRBD1 (6 bases). CDR3 length: 15 residues. V was clipped by 10 bases and J by 0 bases, with 16 bases between them. The DNA for the CDR3 is TGTGCCACCAAGCTTGGACAGAGCTCCTACAATGAGCAGTTCTTC. Translated, it gives CATKLGQSSYNEQFF.

The chain joins TRBV12-3 or TRBV12-4 to TRBJ2-2; D uncertain. The V end lost 3 bases, the J end lost 2 bases, and 13 bases lay between the germline ends. This CDR3 is built from 16 residues. The CDR3: CASSFGRHINTGELFF. The CDR3 DNA reads TGTGCCAGCAGTTTCGGCCGCCACATTAACACCGGGGAGCTGTTTTTT.

V usage is TRBV6-6 and J usage is TRBJ1-3; D possibly corresponds to TRBD1 (5 bases). Germline V CDR1 and CDR2: MNHNY, SVGAGI (reference sequence). The CDR3 has 18 residues. The V and J ends lost 6 bases and 2 bases respectively, with 23 bases between them. CDR3 in amino acids: CASSSHATIGTAGNTIYF. In DNA, the CDR3 is TGTGCCAGCAGCTCACACGCCACGATCGGGACGGCTGGAAACACCATATATTTT.

The chain links TRBV7-4 to TRBJ2-7; 7 positions agree with TRBD1. The germline V gene encodes CDR1 SGHVT and CDR2 SQSDAQ. The CDR3 runs 15 residues. With 5 bases clipped from V and 6 bases from J, the junction kept 13 bases outside the gene matches. CDR3 nucleotide sequence: TGTGCCAGCAGCCTTCTAACCCGGGACAGCTTCGAGCAGTACGTC. Residues: CASSLLTRDSFEQYV.

The CDR3 nucleotides read TGTGCCAGCAGCGGAACAACCGGGACAGGGAGAACCCAGTACTTC. This gives the protein CASSGTTGTGRTQYF. The gene calls are TRBV7-9 and TRBJ2-5; 9 positions agree with TRBD1. J lost 8 bases, V lost 5 bases, and 12 bases had no gene match. Germline V gene lookup returns CDR1 SEHNR and CDR2 FQNEAQ (reference sequence). The CDR3 totals 15 residues.

The CDR3 sequence is CASKGDSPYEQYF. CDR3 coding DNA: TGTGCCAGCAAGGGGGACAGCCCCTACGAGCAGTACTTC. This rearrangement joins TRBV27 to TRBJ2-7; 7 bases fit TRBD1. This CDR3 contains 13 residues. With V trimmed by 7 bases and J by 2 bases, 5 bases remained unmatched. CDR1 and CDR2 (germline): MNHEY, SMNVEV (reference sequence).

The chain joins TRBV5-1 to TRBJ1-1; weak D call: TRBD1 (6 bases). The CDR3 length is 12 residues. Germline CDR1 reads SGHRS; CDR2 reads YFSETQ. Trimming removed 5 bases at V and 5 bases at J, with 10 bases between. This CDR3 is CASRGGRTEAFF. The CDR3 region has the DNA TGCGCCAGCAGAGGGGGAAGGACTGAAGCTTTCTTT.

This clonotype was seen only a few times. The chain carries TRBV3-1 and TRBJ2-1, with 8 bases fitting TRBD2. There are 16 residues in the CDR3. With 0 bases clipped from V and 6 bases from J, the junction kept 7 bases outside the gene matches. Per the germline V gene, CDR1 is LGHDT and CDR2 is YNNKEL (reference sequence). Here the CDR3 reads CASSQDKRGRRNEQFF. In DNA form, the CDR3 reads TGTGCCAGCAGCCAAGATAAGCGGGGGCGCCGCAATGAGCAGTTCTTC.

This clonotype has only a few counts. The chain employs TRBV4-3 and TRBJ2-3; TRBD1 agrees at 8 bases. The CDR3 is 14 amino acids. Unmatched junction bases numbered 0, after V lost 0 bases and J lost 4 bases. Germline CDR1 LGHNA, CDR2 YSLEER. CDR3 bases: TGCGCCAGCAGCCAAGAGGACAGGGCAGATACGCAGTATTTT. It encodes CASSQEDRADTQYF.

This clonotype was seen repeatedly, ten times or more. The chain carries TRBV2 and TRBJ2-1, with unresolved D. This CDR3 region has 14 residues. With 3 bases removed from V and 8 bases from J, the gap between germline ends came to 14 bases. Germline V lookup: CDR1 SNHLY, CDR2 FYNNEI. In DNA form, the CDR3 reads TGTGCCAGCAGTGAGATTGAGAATTATCATGAGCAGTTCTTC. Its translation is CASSEIENYHEQFF.

This clonotype was observed a single time. The rearrangement uses TRBV20-1 and TRBJ1-5, with D uncertain. CDR3 size: 14 residues. Trimming shortened V by 5 bases and J by 6 bases, and 17 bases separated the two germline ends. Germline values: CDR1 DFQATT, CDR2 SNEGSKA (reference sequence). The CDR3 loop is CSAPKIGKGQPQHF. For the CDR3, the DNA is TGCAGTGCTCCCAAGATAGGGAAGGGTCAGCCCCAGCATTTT.

This clonotype was counted only a few times. V is TRBV9 and J is TRBJ2-5; D may be TRBD1 (6 bases). The CDR3 loop spans 15 amino acids. The ends were cut back, 0 bases at V and 3 bases at J, with 12 bases in the middle. The germline CDR1 and CDR2 sequences are SGDLS and YYNGEE. The CDR3 nucleotides are TGTGCCAGCAGCGTAGAACTGGGGGCGGAAGAGACCCAGTACTTC. Translated, it gives CASSVELGAEETQYF. The full variable domain, its missing parts supplied by reference TRBV9 and TRBJ2-5, is DSGVTQTPKHLITATGQRVTLRCSPRSGDLSVYWYQQSLDQGLQFLIQYYNGEERAKGNILERFSAQQFPDLHSELNLSSLELGDSALYFCASSVELGAEETQYFGPGTRLLVL.

V and J are TRBV20-1 and TRBJ2-7, with no clear D. The CDR3 sequence is 16 residues long. The germline V and J ends were trimmed by 3 bases and 7 bases, with 25 bases remaining between them. Germline values: CDR1 DFQATT, CDR2 SNEGSKA (reference sequence). The chain's CDR3 is CSARGWGREDLEEQYF. The CDR3 DNA sequence: TGCAGTGCTAGGGGCTGGGGAAGGGAAGATTTAGAAGAGCAGTACTTC.

The chain joins TRBV7-9 to TRBJ1-2, with 11 nucleotides matching TRBD1. CDR1 is SEHNR, CDR2 FQNEAQ, per germline (reference sequence). CDR3 length equals 15 residues. Losses at the gene ends were 5 bases for V and 4 bases for J; bases not matched to a gene: 6. The CDR3 nucleotides read TGTGCCAGCAGCCCAGGGACAGGGGGTATCTATGGCTACACCTTC. This gives the protein CASSPGTGGIYGYTF.

This sequence joins TRBV7-9 and TRBJ2-3; the match to TRBD2 covers 10 bases. The ends lost 2 bases at V and 5 bases at J; junction bases unmatched: 10. Germline CDR1 and CDR2: SEHNR and FQNEAQ (reference sequence). The CDR3 has 17 amino acids. This CDR3 reads CASSLSLAGPQGDTQYF. CDR3 sequence (DNA): TGTGCCAGCAGCTTATCACTAGCGGGGCCTCAGGGAGATACGCAGTATTTT.

This clonotype has a handful of counts. This chain uses TRBV7-2 with TRBJ2-5, with a possible D match to TRBD1 (5 bases). CDR3 length: 17 amino acids. Deletions cut 5 bases from V and 4 bases from J, with 23 bases between. Germline V lookup: CDR1 SGHTA, CDR2 FQGNSA. CDR3 amino acids: CASSLDWKGRVRETQYF. The DNA of the CDR3 is TGTGCCAGCAGCCTAGATTGGAAGGGCAGGGTCAGAGAGACCCAGTACTTC.

This clonotype has more than one count but fewer than ten. The genes are TRBV19 and TRBJ1-2; D ambiguous. Germline assignment: CDR1 LNHDA and CDR2 SQIVND (reference sequence). This CDR3 has 14 residues. V lost 4 bases and J 2 bases, leaving 11 bases between the germline ends. DNA for the CDR3: TGTGCCAGTAGTACCCTTCGGCAAAACTATGGCTACACCTTC. It translates to CASSTLRQNYGYTF.

This clonotype was seen many times. The chain employs TRBV7-9 and TRBJ2-1; no clear D. Trimming shortened V by 2 bases and J by 6 bases, and 5 bases separated the two germline ends. The CDR3 is made up of 12 amino acids. Germline V CDR1 and CDR2: SEHNR, FQNEAQ (reference sequence). CDR3 coding DNA: TGTGCCAGCAGCTTAACAAGCAATGAGCAGTTCTTC. As protein: CASSLTSNEQFF.

The CDR3 here is CASSLYGTRGGPQHF. The DNA of the CDR3 is TGTGCCAGCAGTTTATACGGGACCCGCGGAGGGCCCCAGCATTTT. The J gene is TRBJ1-5, the V gene TRBV28, with a weak D call TRBD1 (5 bases). The CDR3 consists of 15 residues. CDR1 is MDHEN and CDR2 is SYDVKM in the germline V gene. The V gene lost 1 base and the J gene lost 9 bases, with 16 bases spanning the gap.

V usage is TRBV18 and J usage is TRBJ2-1; 14 bases are shared with TRBD2. CDR3 length equals 18 residues. Germline lookup yields CDR1 KGHSH and CDR2 LQKENI. The ends lost 0 bases at V and 12 bases at J; junction bases unmatched: 13. The CDR3 protein is CASSPPRLAGGTTMMQFF. The CDR3 nucleotides read TGTGCCAGCTCACCACCCCGACTAGCGGGGGGGACTACAATGATGCAGTTCTTC.

The chain recombines TRBV28 with TRBJ2-2, with 7 bases identical to TRBD1. The CDR3 runs 14 residues. J lost 6 bases, V lost 6 bases, and 7 bases had no gene match. CDR1 and CDR2 (germline): MDHEN, SYDVKM. CDR3 residues: CASRPGQAAGELFF. CDR3 sequence (DNA): TGTGCCAGCAGACCTGGACAGGCGGCCGGGGAGCTGTTTTTT.

The rearrangement joins TRBV19 to TRBJ1-1, with TRBD1 identical over 8 bases. Looked up from germline, CDR1 is LNHDA and CDR2 is SQIVND (reference sequence). The CDR3 loop spans 18 amino acids. Unmatched junction bases numbered 13, after V lost 3 bases and J lost 1 base. DNA of the CDR3: TGTGCCAGTAGTATTACCTCGGACAGGGCCTTAACGAACACTGAAGCTTTCTTT. This translates into CASSITSDRALTNTEAFF. Complete variable domain (other parts from reference TRBV19 and TRBJ1-1): DGGITQSPKYLFRKEGQNVTLSCEQNLNHDAMYWYRQDPGQGLRLIYYSQIVNDFQKGDIAEGYSVSREKKESFPLTVTSAQKNPTAFYLCASSITSDRALTNTEAFFGQGTRLTVV.

The J gene is TRBJ2-2, the V gene TRBV7-2; 10 nucleotides agree with TRBD2. The CDR3 length is 18 residues. V was clipped by 1 base and J by 6 bases; unmatched bases: 11. Germline CDR1 reads SGHTA; CDR2 reads FQGNSA. In nucleotides, the CDR3 is TGTGCCAGCAGCTTAGGACTAGCGGGTTACTCTGCGGCCGGGGAGCTGTTTTTT. It specifies CASSLGLAGYSAAGELFF.

This clonotype was seen repeatedly, ten times or more. The V and J genes are TRBV7-2 and TRBJ1-5; TRBD1 matches 7 bases. This CDR3 region has 15 residues. After removal of 4 bases from V and 4 bases from J, the junction contained 7 bases not matched to a gene. Looked up from germline, CDR1 is SGHTA and CDR2 is FQGNSA. CDR3 sequence reads: CASSSVRDRNQPQHF. CDR3 DNA: TGTGCCAGCAGCTCGGTCCGGGACAGAAATCAGCCCCAGCATTTT.

The CDR3 reads CASSQDPSRRNTIYF. The CDR3 nucleotides are TGTGCCAGCAGCCAAGACCCAAGTCGAAGAAACACCATATATTTT. The chain carries TRBV14 and TRBJ1-3, with no clear D. The V gene's germline CDR1 is SGHDN and CDR2 FVKESK. The CDR3 contains 15 residues. V was trimmed by 0 bases and J by 5 bases, leaving 11 bases between them.

The rearrangement joins TRBV12-3 or TRBV12-4 to TRBJ2-3, with TRBD2 matching over 13 bases. The junction had 10 bases not matched to a gene; V was cut back by 5 bases and J by 2 bases. This CDR3 spans 18 amino acids. CDR3 amino acids: CASSPGLAGVIHTDTQYF. CDR3 nucleotides: TGTGCCAGCAGTCCTGGACTAGCGGGGGTCATACACACAGATACGCAGTATTTT.

This clonotype was recorded a few times. The genes are TRBV6-2 or TRBV6-3 and TRBJ2-7, with D uncertain. There are 14 residues in the CDR3. Trimming pared 6 bases from V and 2 bases from J, leaving 14 bases between. CDR1 is MNHEY, CDR2 SVGEGT, per germline. The CDR3 here is CASSLSGRTYEQYV. The CDR3 DNA follows: TGTGCCAGCAGCCTCTCCGGACGCACCTACGAGCAGTACGTC.